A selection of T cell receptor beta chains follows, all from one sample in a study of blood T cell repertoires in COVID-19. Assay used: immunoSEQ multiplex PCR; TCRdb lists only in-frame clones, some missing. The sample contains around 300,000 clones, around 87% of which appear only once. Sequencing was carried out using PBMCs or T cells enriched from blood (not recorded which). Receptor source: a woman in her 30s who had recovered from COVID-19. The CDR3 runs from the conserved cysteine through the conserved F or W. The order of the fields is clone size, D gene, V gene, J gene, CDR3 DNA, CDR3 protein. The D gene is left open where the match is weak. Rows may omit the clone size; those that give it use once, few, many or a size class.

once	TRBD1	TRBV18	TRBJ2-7	TGTGCCAGCTCACCCAACAGGGGCGCAATCTCCCACGAGCAGTACTTC	CASSPNRGAISHEQYF
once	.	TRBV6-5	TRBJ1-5	TGTGCCAGCAGCGGGGGGGGAATTCAGCCCCAGCATTTT	CASSGGGIQPQHF
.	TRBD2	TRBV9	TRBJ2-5	TGTGCCAGCAGCGTAGATACTAGCGGGGAAGAGACCCAGTACTTC	CASSVDTSGEETQYF
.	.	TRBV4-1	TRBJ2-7	TGCGCCAGCAGCCAAGAGGCCGTTCTTCGGGGTGGCATCGAGCAGTACTTC	CASSQEAVLRGGIEQYF
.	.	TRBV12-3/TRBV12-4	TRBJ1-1	TGTGCCAGCAGTTTAGCAGGGGACACTGAAGCTTTCTTT	CASSLAGDTEAFF
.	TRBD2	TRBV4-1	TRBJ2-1	TGCGCCAGCAGCAAGTCTTCGGCTAGCGGGTTGAATGAGCAGTTCTTC	CASSKSSASGLNEQFF
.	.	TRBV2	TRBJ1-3	TGTGCCGGCTCGTCTGGAAACACCATATATTTT	CAGSSGNTIYF
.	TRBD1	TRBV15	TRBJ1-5	TGTGCCACCAGCAGTCCTAGGCCGGGGACAGGGGGCGATTTAAGGGATCAGCCCCAGCATTTT	CATSSPRPGTGGDLRDQPQHF
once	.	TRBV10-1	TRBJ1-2	TGCGCCAGCGGACCCCGACGGGGTGGCTACACCTTC	CASGPRRGGYTF
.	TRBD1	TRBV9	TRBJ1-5	TGTGCCAGCAGCGGACAGGGGGGTAGTCAGCCCCAGCATTTT	CASSGQGGSQPQHF
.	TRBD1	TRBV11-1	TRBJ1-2	TGTGCCAGCAGCACAGGGGCTCTACAGGCTGGCTACACCTTC	CASSTGALQAGYTF
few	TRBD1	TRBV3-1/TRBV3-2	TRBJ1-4	TGTGCCAGCAGCCACTCGACAGGGATTAATGAAAAACTGTTTTTT	CASSHSTGINEKLFF
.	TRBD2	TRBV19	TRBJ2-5	TGTGCCAGTAGTATCTTGGGGAAAACTAGCGGGGGAGGACAAGAGACCCAGTACTTC	CASSILGKTSGGGQETQYF
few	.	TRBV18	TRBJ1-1	TGTGCCAGCTCACCGGGCAAAATTGAAGCTTTCTTT	CASSPGKIEAFF
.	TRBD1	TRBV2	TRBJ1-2	TGTGCCAGCAGTGAGACAGGGGGCGCTTCTGTCGGCTACACCTTC	CASSETGGASVGYTF
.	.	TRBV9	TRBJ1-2	TGTGCCAGCAGCGCCTCGATTGGAGTGGGTGGCTACACCTTC	CASSASIGVGGYTF
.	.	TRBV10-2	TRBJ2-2	TGCGCCAGCAGTCTTTTAGCAAACACCGGGGAGCTGTTTTTT	CASSLLANTGELFF
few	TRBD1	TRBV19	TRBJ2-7	TGTGCCAGTAGTCCGGGACAGGAGCCCTACGAGCAGTACTTC	CASSPGQEPYEQYF
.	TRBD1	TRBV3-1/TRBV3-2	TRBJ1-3	TGTGCCAGCAGCCAATCCGGAGGGACAGGATTTGGAAACACCATATATTTT	CASSQSGGTGFGNTIYF
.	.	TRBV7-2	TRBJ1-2	TGTGCCAGCAGCTTCACGATAGGGGGAAACTATGGCTACACCTTC	CASSFTIGGNYGYTF
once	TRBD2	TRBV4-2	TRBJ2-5	TGTGCCAGCAGCCAAGGCTTCAGCGGGGGGCCTTACCAAGAGACCCAGTACTTC	CASSQGFSGGPYQETQYF
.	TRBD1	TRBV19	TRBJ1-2	TGTGCCAGTAGTCCTCACTCCAGGGGGCGAAGCTATGGCTACACCTTC	CASSPHSRGRSYGYTF
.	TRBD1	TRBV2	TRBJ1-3	TGTGCCAGCAGTTTCGGACAGGCCCCAAGTCAAAGTCGTAACACCATATATTTT	CASSFGQAPSQSRNTIYF
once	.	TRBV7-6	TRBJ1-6	TGTGCCAGCAGCTTAGGGGGTGAGGGTTCACCCCTCCACTTT	CASSLGGEGSPLHF
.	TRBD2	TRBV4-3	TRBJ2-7	TGCGCCAGCAGCCAAGCTAGCGGGGGGGCACGGTCCTACGAGCAGTACTTC	CASSQASGGARSYEQYF
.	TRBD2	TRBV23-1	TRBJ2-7	TGCGCCAGCAGGACCGGGACTAGCATCTACGAGCAGTACTTC	CASRTGTSIYEQYF
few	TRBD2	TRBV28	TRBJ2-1	TGTGCCAGCGACCCTAGCGGGGGAATCTACAATGAGCAGTTCTTC	CASDPSGGIYNEQFF
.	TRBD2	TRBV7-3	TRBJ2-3	TGTGCCAGCAGCTACAGCGGGAGAGATACGCAGTATTTT	CASSYSGRDTQYF
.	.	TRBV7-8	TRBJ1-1	TGTGCCAGCAGCTTAACGGTATTGAACACTGAAGCTTTCTTT	CASSLTVLNTEAFF
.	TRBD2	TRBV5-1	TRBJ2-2	TGCGCCAGCAGAACGAGCGGGGTCTACACCGGGGAGCTGTTTTTT	CASRTSGVYTGELFF
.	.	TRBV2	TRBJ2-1	TGTGCCAGCAGGGCAGGTGGCAATGAGCAGTTCTTC	CASRAGGNEQFF
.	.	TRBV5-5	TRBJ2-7	TGTGCCAGCAGCTTGGAGGGGGCCTACGAGCAGTACTTC	CASSLEGAYEQYF
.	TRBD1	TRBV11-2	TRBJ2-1	TGTGCCAGCAGCTCCTCCACAGGGGTGGCGTACAATGAGCAGTTCTTC	CASSSSTGVAYNEQFF
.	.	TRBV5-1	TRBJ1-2	TGCGCCAGCAGCTCTGACGTCTGGAGCGGCTACACCTTC	CASSSDVWSGYTF
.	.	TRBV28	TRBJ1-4	TGTGCCAGCACCCCCGGACGGGATCTGGGTGGGGAACTGTTTTTT	CASTPGRDLGGELFF